The 32 T cell receptor beta chains below all came from one sample that was sequenced in a study of blood T cell repertoires in COVID-19. The table came from immunoSEQ multiplex PCR; TCRdb's copy has only in-frame clones and leaves some out. The sample yields roughly 49,000 clones, about 83% seen once. Sequenced sample: peripheral blood. These receptors were collected from a middle-aged man with acute or convalescent COVID-19.

The V and J genes are TRBV18 and TRBJ1-3; D gene unclear. Germline assignment: CDR1 KGHSH and CDR2 LQKENI. CDR3 length: 15 amino acids. Trimming removed 2 bases at V and 0 bases at J, with 8 bases between. CDR3 bases: TGTGCCAGCTCACCATTCGGGGACTCTGGAAACACCATATATTTT. It is translated as CASSPFGDSGNTIYF.

The chain uses TRBV2 and TRBJ1-1; 7 bases map to TRBD1. Germline V lookup: CDR1 SNHLY, CDR2 FYNNEI. This CDR3 contains 14 residues. V gave up 6 bases and J gave up 10 bases; unmatched junction bases: 14. The CDR3 DNA reads TGTGCCAGCAGGGGGGACAGTTTCTCCGGTGGAGCTTTCTTT. Translation: CASRGDSFSGGAFF.

The CDR3 coding sequence is TGTGCCAGCGGGAACGACAGGGGACAAGGCTACACCTTC. It encodes CASGNDRGQGYTF. The chain carries TRBV5-4 and TRBJ1-2; 8 bases are a match to TRBD1. V was clipped by 7 bases and J by 8 bases; unmatched bases: 10. Germline V gene lookup returns CDR1 SGHNT and CDR2 YYREEE (reference sequence). The CDR3 extends over 13 amino acids.

The V call is TRBV6-2 or TRBV6-3, the J call TRBJ2-3; tentative D call: TRBD2 (5 bases). Germline CDR1 reads MNHEY; CDR2 reads SVGEGT. This CDR3 has 16 amino acids. The germline V and J ends were trimmed by 5 bases and 2 bases, with 17 bases remaining between them. The CDR3 DNA reads as TGTGCCAGCAGTGGAGCGGAAAGGAGACCCACAGATACGCAGTATTTT. Translating it yields CASSGAERRPTDTQYF.

A few counts support this clone. This chain uses TRBV18 with TRBJ1-3; possibly TRBD1 for D (6 bases). The V gene's germline CDR1 is KGHSH and CDR2 LQKENI. Trimming stripped 2 bases from V and 3 bases from J, with 11 bases between. The length of the CDR3 is 15 residues. CDR3 nucleotide sequence: TGTGCCAGCTCACCAGGCGGGGGCCTTGGAAACACCATATATTTT. Protein sequence: CASSPGGGLGNTIYF.

This chain joins TRBV2 and TRBJ2-7; 9 bases are a match to TRBD1. V gave up 6 bases and J gave up 3 bases; unmatched junction bases: 6. CDR3 length: 14 amino acids. Germline lookup yields CDR1 SNHLY and CDR2 FYNNEI. The CDR3 region is CASRAGTGSYEQYF. Here the CDR3 DNA reads TGTGCCAGCAGAGCCGGGACAGGGAGCTACGAGCAGTACTTC.

The chain has TRBV28 and TRBJ2-7; 7 nucleotides line up with TRBD1. The V segment lost 6 bases and the J segment 1 base; nucleotides outside the gene matches: 3. The CDR3 sequence is 13 residues long. The V gene's germline CDR1 is MDHEN and CDR2 SYDVKM. This CDR3 is CASRPGQSYEQYF. Written as DNA, the CDR3 is TGTGCCAGCAGGCCGGGACAGTCCTACGAGCAGTACTTC.

The chain links TRBV3-1 (or the pseudogene TRBV3-2) to TRBJ1-2; no firm D call. From germline, CDR1 is LGHDT and CDR2 YNNKEL (reference sequence). V was shortened by 3 bases and J by 2 bases, with 10 bases between the two germline ends. The CDR3 consists of 14 residues. The DNA of the CDR3 is TGTGCCAGCAGCCACTTAGCAGTAAACTATGGCTACACCTTC. Translated: CASSHLAVNYGYTF.

This sequence joins TRBV21-1 and TRBJ1-1; no check of the table's D call, TRBD1, against the DNA was made. TRBV21-1 is assigned pseudogene status. The CDR3 contains 15 residues. CDR3 nucleotide sequence: TGTGCCAGCAGCAAATGGGACAACCCGAACACTGAAGCTTTCTTT. Translation: CASSKWDNPNTEAFF.

J is TRBJ2-1 and V is TRBV27, with a tentative D call TRBD2 (6 bases). Looked up from germline, CDR1 is MNHEY and CDR2 is SMNVEV (reference sequence). This CDR3 comprises 11 residues. Trimming left V 5 bases short and J 10 bases short, with 9 bases between. CDR3 sequence reads: CASSHGLEQFF. CDR3 nucleotides: TGTGCCAGCAGTCACGGACTAGAGCAGTTCTTC.

The rearrangement uses TRBV10-3 and TRBJ1-2, with D possibly being TRBD1 (6 bases). Germline CDR1 reads ENHRY; CDR2 reads SYGVKD. This CDR3 comprises 17 residues. Trimming removed 3 bases at V and 4 bases at J, with 21 bases between. The CDR3: CAISDESGVEGSYGYTF. CDR3 DNA: TGTGCCATCAGTGACGAGTCAGGGGTCGAAGGCAGCTATGGCTACACCTTC.

The rearrangement uses TRBV19 and TRBJ1-2; tentatively, D is TRBD1 (5 bases). The length of the CDR3 is 14 residues. Germline V gene sequence: CDR1 LNHDA, CDR2 SQIVND (reference sequence). The germline V and J ends were trimmed by 7 bases and 6 bases, with 18 bases remaining between them. The CDR3 DNA reads TGTGCCAGTACCCCGGGTCCAGGGCAGAATGGCTACACCTTC. This translates into CASTPGPGQNGYTF.

The DNA for the CDR3 is TGTGCCAGCAGTCGTGAGCAGGGTCCCTACGAGCAGTACGTC. It yields the protein CASSREQGPYEQYV. This rearrangement joins TRBV6-5 to TRBJ2-7; a weak D match, TRBD1 (5 bases). V was cut by 5 bases and J by 2 bases, with 13 bases left in between. In germline, CDR1 is MNHEY, CDR2 SVGAGI. The CDR3 spans 14 residues.

This clone was recorded only once. The rearrangement uses TRBV29-1 and TRBJ2-5; D gene unclear. Germline CDR1 SQVTM, CDR2 ANQGSEA. The CDR3 is made up of 14 amino acids. Trimming removed 7 bases from V and 2 bases from J, with 17 bases in between. In nucleotides, the CDR3 is TGCAGCGGACGGTTCAACAGTGAGCAAGAGACCCAGTACTTC. It specifies CSGRFNSEQETQYF.

The chain carries TRBV7-2 and TRBJ1-6; perhaps TRBD1 as D (6 bases). Germline-derived CDR1 and CDR2 are SGHTA and FQGNSA. Deletions cut 5 bases from V and 4 bases from J, with 15 bases between. This CDR3 comprises 16 residues. CDR3 DNA sequence: TGTGCCAGCAGCCTCCGGGACATCTATTATAATTCACCCCTCCACTTT. It specifies CASSLRDIYYNSPLHF.

The V call is TRBV7-2, the J call TRBJ2-7; no reliable D call. V was trimmed by 1 base and J by 0 bases, leaving 7 bases between them. Germline loops: CDR1 SGHTA, CDR2 FQGNSA. The CDR3 is made up of 14 amino acids. The CDR3: CASSLEQASYEQYV. In DNA form, the CDR3 reads TGTGCCAGCAGCTTAGAGCAGGCCTCCTACGAGCAGTACGTC.

In its sample, this clone was seen once. The chain has TRBV2 and TRBJ1-4, with D possibly TRBD1 on 5 matching bases. The germline V gene encodes CDR1 SNHLY and CDR2 FYNNEI. The V end lost 7 bases, the J end lost 10 bases, and 16 bases lay between the germline ends. This CDR3 spans 13 amino acids. As DNA, the CDR3 is TGTGCCAGCAATGGGCAGGGCAATCGAAAACTGTTTTTT. Protein: CASNGQGNRKLFF. Together with reference TRBV2 and TRBJ1-4, the CDR3 gives the full variable domain: EPEVTQTPSHQVTQMGQEVILRCVPISNHLYFYWYRQILGQKVEFLVSFYNNEISEKSEIFDDQFSVERPDGSNFTLKIRSTKLEDSAMYFCASNGQGNRKLFFGSGTQLSVL.

This sequence joins TRBV30 and TRBJ2-5; no reliable D call. Germline V lookup: CDR1 GTSNPN, CDR2 SVGIG (reference sequence). The V gene lost 3 bases and the J gene lost 4 bases, with 12 bases spanning the gap. The CDR3 is 13 amino acids. CDR3 DNA: TGTGCCTGGAGGGGCCCAGTGCGAGAGACCCAGTACTTC. As protein: CAWRGPVRETQYF.

This chain joins TRBV5-1 and TRBJ2-5, with 12 bases fitting TRBD1. With V trimmed by 4 bases and J by 5 bases, 9 bases remained unmatched. Germline-derived CDR1 and CDR2 are SGHRS and YFSETQ. The CDR3 loop spans 16 amino acids. This chain's CDR3 is CASSPGTGGGEETQYF. The CDR3 DNA reads as TGCGCCAGCAGCCCAGGGACAGGGGGCGGCGAGGAGACCCAGTACTTC.

The chain uses TRBV27 and TRBJ1-3; the D gene is possibly TRBD1 (5 bases). Looked up from germline, CDR1 is MNHEY and CDR2 is SMNVEV (reference sequence). There are 15 residues in the CDR3. The V and J ends lost 7 bases and 0 bases respectively, with 13 bases between them. The CDR3 loop is CASMRTYLSGNTIYF. The CDR3 DNA is TGTGCCAGCATGAGGACATACCTCTCTGGAAACACCATATATTTT.

The chain recombines TRBV7-8 with TRBJ1-6; D call uncertain. The CDR3 totals 16 residues. V was trimmed by 1 base and J by 1 base, leaving 8 bases between them. Germline V gene sequence: CDR1 SGHVS, CDR2 FQNEAQ. CDR3 amino acids: CASSLGGRSYNSPLHF. DNA of the CDR3: TGTGCCAGCAGCTTAGGAGGGAGGTCCTATAATTCACCCCTCCACTTT. Using reference TRBV7-8 and TRBJ1-6 for the parts outside the CDR3, the full variable domain is GAGVSQSPRYKVAKRGQDVALRCDPISGHVSLFWYQQALGQGPEFLTYFQNEAQLDKSGLPSDRFFAERPEGSVSTLKIQRTQQEDSAVYLCASSLGGRSYNSPLHFGNGTRLTVT.

This chain uses TRBV5-6 with TRBJ2-7, with TRBD1 identical over 8 bases. J gave up 2 bases and V 3 bases, and 4 bases lay outside the gene matches. CDR1 SGHDT and CDR2 YYEEEE come from the germline V gene. The CDR3 spans 14 residues. The DNA for the CDR3 is TGTGCCAGCAGCTCCGGGACAGGTCCCTACGAGCAGTACTTC. The encoded protein is CASSSGTGPYEQYF.

This clone showed up just a few times. The chain joins TRBV6-5 to TRBJ1-2; D is unresolved. Germline V gives CDR1 MNHEY, CDR2 SVGAGI. This CDR3 region has 14 residues. Trimming pared 5 bases from V and 4 bases from J, leaving 14 bases between. CDR3 nucleotide sequence: TGTGCCAGCAGTCCAGGATGGGAGTCCTATGGCTACACCTTC. Amino acids: CASSPGWESYGYTF.

The rearrangement joins TRBV2 to TRBJ2-1; D possibly corresponds to TRBD1 (5 bases). The CDR3 covers 13 residues. Germline CDR1 is SNHLY and CDR2 is FYNNEI. With 7 bases removed from V and 6 bases from J, the gap between germline ends came to 13 bases. The CDR3 DNA follows: TGTGCCAGCACCCCTGACAGAGGCAATGAGCAGTTCTTC. This gives the protein CASTPDRGNEQFF. The full variable domain, its missing parts supplied by reference TRBV2 and TRBJ2-1, is EPEVTQTPSHQVTQMGQEVILRCVPISNHLYFYWYRQILGQKVEFLVSFYNNEISEKSEIFDDQFSVERPDGSNFTLKIRSTKLEDSAMYFCASTPDRGNEQFFGPGTRLTVL.

The V call is TRBV5-4, the J call TRBJ1-2; D unresolved. Trimming stripped 0 bases from V and 0 bases from J, with 9 bases between. The CDR3 spans 15 residues. Germline V CDR1 and CDR2: SGHNT, YYREEE (reference sequence). The CDR3 is CASSLGAFSNYGYTF. CDR3 sequence (DNA): TGTGCCAGCAGCTTGGGGGCCTTCTCTAACTATGGCTACACCTTC.

This clone is categorized as medium-sized (0.01 to 0.1%). V is TRBV7-9 and J is TRBJ1-2; TRBD1 is a possible D gene (5 bases). The CDR3 consists of 14 residues. Per germline, CDR1 SEHNR and CDR2 FQNEAQ (reference sequence). V dropped 4 bases and J dropped 3 bases, with 12 bases sitting between them. CDR3 residues: CASSSSTVDYGYTF. CDR3 coding DNA: TGTGCCAGCAGCTCCTCGACAGTTGACTATGGCTACACCTTC.

V is TRBV25-1 and J is TRBJ1-6, with TRBD1 matching 9 bases. Germline V lookup: CDR1 MGHDK, CDR2 SYGVNS. The CDR3 consists of 17 residues. V trimming: 4 bases; J trimming: 9 bases; junction bases outside the gene matches: 13. The DNA for the CDR3 is TGTGCCAGCAGTGCCCATGGACAGGGGAGTTTTGGTTCACCCCTCCACTTT. Translation: CASSAHGQGSFGSPLHF.

V usage is TRBV5-1 and J usage is TRBJ1-2, with 11 bases matching TRBD1. This CDR3 has 13 residues. The V gene end was trimmed by 3 bases and the J gene end by 5 bases; junction bases not matched to a gene: 0. In germline, CDR1 is SGHRS, CDR2 YFSETQ. CDR3 in DNA: TGCGCCAGCAGCTGGGACAGGGGGTATGGCTACACCTTC. This codes for CASSWDRGYGYTF.

This chain connects TRBV3-1 (or the pseudogene TRBV3-2) to TRBJ1-2; D might be TRBD1 (5 bases). Germline V gives CDR1 LGHDT, CDR2 YNNKEL (reference sequence). This CDR3 has 16 amino acids. V lost 1 base and J lost 4, with 16 bases in between. Here the CDR3 reads CASSQGAGGIGYGYTF. The CDR3 DNA is TGTGCCAGCAGCCAAGGCGCGGGGGGGATTGGCTATGGCTACACCTTC.

This clone was counted a single time. The J gene is TRBJ2-7, the V gene TRBV29-1; the match to TRBD1 covers 8 bases. Germline V gene data show CDR1 as SQVTM and CDR2 as ANQGSEA. The V gene end was trimmed by 7 bases and the J gene end by 2 bases; junction bases not matched to a gene: 10. The CDR3 loop spans 14 amino acids. This CDR3 is CSAARDRGTYEQYF. The CDR3 DNA sequence: TGCAGCGCCGCGCGAGACAGGGGTACCTACGAGCAGTACTTC.

This CDR3 is CASTAIITGIHTF. CDR3 in DNA: TGTGCCAGCACCGCTATAATCACAGGGATCCACACCTTC. The chain has TRBV14 and TRBJ1-2; D possibly corresponds to TRBD1 (6 bases). CDR1 and CDR2 (germline): SGHDN, FVKESK. The CDR3 runs 13 residues. Between the trimmed V and J ends, which lost 7 bases and 12 bases, there was a span of 21 bases.

Here the CDR3 reads CASSPRDSQETQYF. Here the CDR3 DNA reads TGTGCCAGCAGCCCCCGGGACAGTCAAGAGACCCAGTACTTC. This chain joins TRBV5-4 and TRBJ2-5; 7 bases line up with TRBD1. The CDR3 is 14 residues long. CDR1 is SGHNT, CDR2 YYREEE, per germline (reference sequence). The V segment lost 4 bases and the J segment 2 bases; nucleotides outside the gene matches: 5.